The present entry profiles one TCR beta chain with its context. The data are from a study of blood T cell repertoires in COVID-19. This table comes from immunoSEQ multiplex PCR, and its TCRdb copy is limited to in-frame clones, with some not included. The sample shows more than 110,000 clones, around 82% of them seen only once. V lost 5 bases, J lost 4 bases, and 8 bases stayed unmatched. CDR1 SGHTA and CDR2 FQGTGA come from the germline V gene. The CDR3 covers 15 residues. The chain recombines TRBV7-3 with TRBJ2-1; 7 positions match TRBD1. The receptor was derived from a human donor in a cohort sampled during active COVID-19. Sequenced input: peripheral blood. DNA of the CDR3: TGTGCCAGCAGCCTTACCGGGACAGCGTACAATGAGCAGTTCTTC. Translating it yields CASSLTGTAYNEQFF.